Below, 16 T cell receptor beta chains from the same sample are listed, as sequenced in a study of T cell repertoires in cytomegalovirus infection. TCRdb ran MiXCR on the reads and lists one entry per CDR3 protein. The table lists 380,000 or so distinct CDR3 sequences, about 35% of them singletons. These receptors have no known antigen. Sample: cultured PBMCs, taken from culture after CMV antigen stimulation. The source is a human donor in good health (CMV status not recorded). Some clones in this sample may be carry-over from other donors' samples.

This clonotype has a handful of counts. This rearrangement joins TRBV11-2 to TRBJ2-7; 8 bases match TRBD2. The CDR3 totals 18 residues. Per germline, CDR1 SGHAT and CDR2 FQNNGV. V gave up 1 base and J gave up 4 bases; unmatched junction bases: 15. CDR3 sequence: CASSLGLAWSGSNYEQYF. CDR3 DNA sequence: TGTGCCAGCAGCTTAGGTCTGGCTTGGAGCGGGAGTAATTACGAGCAGTACTTC.

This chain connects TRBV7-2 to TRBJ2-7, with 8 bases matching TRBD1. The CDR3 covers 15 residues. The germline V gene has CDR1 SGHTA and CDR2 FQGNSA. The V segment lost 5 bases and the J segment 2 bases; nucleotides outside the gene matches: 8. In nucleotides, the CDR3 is TGTGCCAGCAGCATAAGGGACAGGCCCCCCTACGAGCAGTACTTC. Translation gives CASSIRDRPPYEQYF.

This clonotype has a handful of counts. CDR3 sequence (DNA): TGTGCCAGCAGCTTGAAAGACGAGCAGTACTTC. Protein: CASSLKDEQYF. The chain couples TRBV7-9 to TRBJ2-7; D is unclear. CDR3 length: 11 residues. The germline V and J ends were trimmed by 3 bases and 5 bases, with 5 bases remaining between them. Germline V lookup: CDR1 SEHNR, CDR2 FQNEAQ (reference sequence).

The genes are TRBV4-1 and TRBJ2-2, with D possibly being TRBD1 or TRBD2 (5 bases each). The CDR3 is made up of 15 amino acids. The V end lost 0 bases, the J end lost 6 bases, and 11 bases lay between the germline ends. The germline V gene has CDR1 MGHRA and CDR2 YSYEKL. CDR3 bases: TGCGCCAGCAGCCAAGAATCTAGAGGGGCCGGGGAGCTGTTTTTT. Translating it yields CASSQESRGAGELFF.

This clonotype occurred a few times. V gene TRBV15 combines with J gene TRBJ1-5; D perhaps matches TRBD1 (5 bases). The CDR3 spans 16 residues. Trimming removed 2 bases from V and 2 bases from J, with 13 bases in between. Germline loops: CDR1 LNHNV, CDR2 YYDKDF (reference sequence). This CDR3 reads CATSRPQGLGNQPQHF. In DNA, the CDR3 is TGTGCCACCAGCAGACCTCAGGGACTGGGCAATCAGCCCCAGCATTTT.

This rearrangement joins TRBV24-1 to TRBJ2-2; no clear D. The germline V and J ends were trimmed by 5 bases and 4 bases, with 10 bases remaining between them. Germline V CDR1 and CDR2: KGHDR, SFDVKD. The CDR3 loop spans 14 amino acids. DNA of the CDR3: TGTGCCACCAGTGTTAGTCTCTCCACCGGGGAGCTGTTTTTT. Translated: CATSVSLSTGELFF.

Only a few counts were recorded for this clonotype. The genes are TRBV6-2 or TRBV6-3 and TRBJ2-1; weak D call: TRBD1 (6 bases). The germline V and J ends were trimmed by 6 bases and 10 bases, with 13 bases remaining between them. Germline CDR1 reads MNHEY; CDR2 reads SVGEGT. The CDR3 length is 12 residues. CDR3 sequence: CASSRGPSEQFF. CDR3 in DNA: TGTGCCAGCAGCAGGGGACCATCGGAGCAGTTCTTC.

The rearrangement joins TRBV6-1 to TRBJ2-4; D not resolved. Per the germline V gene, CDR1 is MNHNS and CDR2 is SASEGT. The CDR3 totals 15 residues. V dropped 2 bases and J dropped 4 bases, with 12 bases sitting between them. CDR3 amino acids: CASSEWGTDKNIQYF. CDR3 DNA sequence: TGTGCCAGCAGTGAATGGGGAACGGATAAAAACATTCAGTACTTC.

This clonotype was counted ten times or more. The CDR3, as DNA: TGTGCCAGCAGCGGATGGACAGGGAGGAATAATTCACCCCTCCACTTT. The encoded protein is CASSGWTGRNNSPLHF. The rearrangement uses TRBV7-2 and TRBJ1-6; 8 nucleotides line up with TRBD1. This CDR3 contains 16 residues. Germline CDR1 and CDR2: SGHTA and FQGNSA. Trimming removed 5 bases from V and 5 bases from J; junction bases left unmatched: 8.

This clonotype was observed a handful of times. The CDR3 coding sequence is TGTGCCAGCAGCCCGCCGGGGGCATACTACAATGAGCAGTTCTTC. Amino acids: CASSPPGAYYNEQFF. The chain employs TRBV7-2 and TRBJ2-1; D assignment may be TRBD1 or TRBD2 (6 bases each). V was clipped by 5 bases and J by 3 bases, with 14 bases between them. The CDR3 sequence is 15 residues long. Germline V gene data show CDR1 as SGHTA and CDR2 as FQGNSA.

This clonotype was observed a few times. The CDR3 here is CASSPIMVSQRETQYF. As DNA, the CDR3 is TGTGCCAGCAGTCCCATCATGGTCTCTCAAAGGGAGACCCAGTACTTC. The V gene is TRBV27, the J gene TRBJ2-5, with unresolved D. The CDR3 length is 16 residues. Germline-derived CDR1 and CDR2 are MNHEY and SMNVEV (reference sequence). V lost 5 bases and J 5 bases, leaving 21 bases between the germline ends.

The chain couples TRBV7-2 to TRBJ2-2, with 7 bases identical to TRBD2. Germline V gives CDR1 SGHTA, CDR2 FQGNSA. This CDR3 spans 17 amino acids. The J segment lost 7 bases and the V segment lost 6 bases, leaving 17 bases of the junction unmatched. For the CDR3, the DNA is TGTGCCAGCAGTACCGGACTAGTGGGATTGGGGATCGGGGAGCTGTTTTTT. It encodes CASSTGLVGLGIGELFF.

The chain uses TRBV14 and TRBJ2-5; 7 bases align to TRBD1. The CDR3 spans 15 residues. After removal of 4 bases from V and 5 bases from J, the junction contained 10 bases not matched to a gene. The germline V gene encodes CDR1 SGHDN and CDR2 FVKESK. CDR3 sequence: CASSLLTGVGETQYF. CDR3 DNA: TGTGCCAGCAGCCTCTTAACAGGGGTAGGGGAGACCCAGTACTTC.

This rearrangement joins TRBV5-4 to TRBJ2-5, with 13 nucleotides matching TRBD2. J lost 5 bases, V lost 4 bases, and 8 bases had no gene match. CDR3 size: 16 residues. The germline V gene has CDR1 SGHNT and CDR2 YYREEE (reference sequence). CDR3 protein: CASSPRTSGSLETQYF. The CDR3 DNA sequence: TGTGCCAGCAGCCCGCGGACTAGCGGGAGTCTCGAGACCCAGTACTTC.

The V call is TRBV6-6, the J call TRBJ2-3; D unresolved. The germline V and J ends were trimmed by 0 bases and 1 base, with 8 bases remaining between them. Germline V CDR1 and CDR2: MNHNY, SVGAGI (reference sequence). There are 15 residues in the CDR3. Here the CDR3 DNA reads TGTGCCAGCAGTTACTCAGGAGCAGGCACAGATACGCAGTATTTT. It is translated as CASSYSGAGTDTQYF.

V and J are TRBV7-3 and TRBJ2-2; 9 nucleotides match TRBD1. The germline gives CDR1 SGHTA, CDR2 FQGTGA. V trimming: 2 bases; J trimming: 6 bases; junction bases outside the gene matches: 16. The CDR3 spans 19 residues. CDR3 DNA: TGTGCCAGCAGCTTATACGGCCCCCCGACAGGGGGGAAGGCCGGGGAGCTGTTTTTT. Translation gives CASSLYGPPTGGKAGELFF.